Listed here is a single T cell receptor (beta chain). No antigen is known for it. Data came from immunoSEQ multiplex PCR; TCRdb stores just in-frame clones and leaves some out. The sample lists roughly 120,000 clones; around 92% were seen once. The CDR3 is made up of 16 amino acids. With V trimmed by 7 bases and J by 7 bases, 14 bases remained unmatched. Germline V lookup: CDR1 SNHLY, CDR2 FYNNEI. The sample is drawn from a study of T cell repertoires and HLA-DP antigens. Study in general: DNA input averaged approximately 220 ng in sorted CD137+CD4+ and approximately 1,200 ng in pre-culture CD4+. Study observations and caveats: Clones undetected before culture averaged 36.3% against one allele and roughly 53% against the other.

This clonotype originated in a woman aged 18-29 years in good health and CMV-seronegative. The sequenced sample consisted of CD4+ T cells from PBMCs. The V and J genes are TRBV2 and TRBJ2-2, with 8 bases aligning to TRBD1. This CDR3 reads CASKGGAQGVVGELFF. The CDR3 DNA follows: TGTGCCAGCAAGGGCGGGGCACAGGGGGTTGTCGGGGAGCTGTTTTTT.